Listed here is a single TCR beta chain. This clone appeared a few times. Its antigen is unknown. It has no much larger one-base neighbor in the sample; base qualities were not kept. TCRbeta CDR3 regions were amplified from genomic DNA by means of the immunoSEQ Assay, a bias-controlled multiplex PCR. The study's own analysis went as follows. Nucleated cell counts per sample were estimated from amplification of reference gene primers within the assay. Sequence reads were collapsed and filtered to measure the absolute abundance of every unique TCRbeta CDR3 rearrangement. For each sample, productive Simpson clonality was calculated as the square root of Simpson's diversity index across productive rearrangements. TCRdb mirrors the immuneACCESS table, restricted to in-frame sequences. Some clones are absent from its copies; in checked studies, under half trace to an unresolved V gene, and the reason for the others is unknown. V, J and clone size are taken as reported in that table, and D and trimming were inferred from the DNA itself. The sample table records 150,000 or so clones; roughly 90% of these occur just once. Together, the top ten hold over 4% of the sample.

This specimen belongs to a study of blood T cell repertoires in COVID-19 (dated by TCRdb to 2020 to 2021). With regard to the full study: Samples from collaborators originated in the United States, Italy and Spain and spanned both the acute and convalescent phases of COVID-19. The repertoires were made available in a free public database intended to serve as a resource for research on the immune response to SARS-CoV-2. The prospective study material was composed of cDNA or gDNA derived from T cells, B-cell-depleted T cells, or PBMCs. A de-identified subject ID, COVID-19 status, age in years and sex were almost always included in the sample metadata. The dataset comprised deeply sampled blood TCRbeta repertoires from subjects exposed to, actively infected with, or recovered from COVID-19. The samples were drawn from two sources: the first 160 participants of the ongoing ImmuneRACE study, and 1,000 to 1,500 subjects contributed by 6 global collaborators. Where available, HLA class I and class II types were obtained from metadata supplied by the sample provider rather than from assay-based typing.

The CDR3 starts with the cysteine, ends with the phenylalanine, and has 16 residues. Only the CDR3 part of the read is kept: 48 bases, read in frame from the first base. CDR1 and CDR2, looked up from the germline V gene, are ENHRY and SYGVKD. V sheds 0 bases and J sheds 3 bases, leaving 12 bases between their ends. Participants in the prospective study were enrolled through a virtual design, were aged about 18 to 90 years, and lived in approximately 25 United States geographic areas. In the prospective study, cohorts were assigned on the basis of participant-reported clinical history obtained from a screening survey and a study questionnaire. Exposed participants had been in contact, within 2 weeks of entering the study, with a person who had a PCR-confirmed or clinician-diagnosed case of COVID-19. Mobile phlebotomists in the prospective study collected whole blood, serum and a nasopharyngeal or oropharyngeal swab from every participant. Additional blood draws and questionnaires over an approximately 2-month period could optionally be provided by prospective study participants. Before DNA extraction, blood samples from the prospective study were shipped at room temperature or frozen.

The investigation overall reported the following: The amount of clinical and demographic metadata varied by source and participant and was provided uncurated.

This receptor was taken from a woman between 40 and 50 years old who had been exposed to COVID-19. The rearranged segments are TRBV10-3 and TRBJ1-5; the D gene lacks a confident call. Source material: PBMCs or T cells enriched from blood (not recorded which). Here the CDR3 is given as CAISESTLGNNQPQHF. Here is the DNA: TGTGCCATCAGTGAGTCGACACTAGGTAACAATCAGCCCCAGCATTTT.